The clone carrying this T cell receptor beta chain has a single count. Its antigen is as yet unknown. This entry comes from a study of cytomegalovirus exposure and HLA in healthy donors. The donors formed part of the approximately 120-subject validation cohort, distinct from the approximately 670-subject first cohort. Sequencing used immunoSEQ multiplex PCR; TCRdb keeps in-frame clones, though not all of them. In the table there are roughly 47,000 clones, roughly 93% of which are singletons. Overall study findings and caveats: Among TCR beta chains, those listed as cytomegalovirus-associated numbered over 150.

The germline V gene has CDR1 SNHLY and CDR2 FYNNEI. V dropped 6 bases and J dropped 4 bases, with 15 bases sitting between them. The CDR3 is 14 amino acids. The sequence was obtained from a young woman in good health and CMV-seronegative. This sequence joins TRBV2 and TRBJ1-2, with D perhaps TRBD1 (5 bases). The sample consisted of PBMCs. The CDR3 reads CASRATGDSYGYTF. The DNA of the CDR3 is TGTGCCAGCAGGGCTACAGGTGATTCCTATGGCTACACCTTC.